One and the same sample provided the 5 T cell receptor beta chains below, sequenced in a study of T cell repertoires in cytomegalovirus infection. Each CDR3 protein gets one entry after TCRdb re-called the reads with MiXCR. The data hold hundreds of thousands of distinct CDR3 sequences, with 32% observed a single time. These TCRs are of unknown antigen specificity. Specimen: cultured CD8+ T cells from PBMCs, collected from culture after CMV antigen stimulation. The receptors shown here come from a human donor in good health (CMV status not recorded). Some clones in this sample may be carry-over from other donors' samples.

As to this clonotype: A much larger clone sits a single nucleotide away, making a read error possible. No conserved phenylalanine or tryptophan ends this CDR3, so it is likely a read error. J is TRBJ2-1 and V is TRBV25-1; D not resolved. Germline CDR1 reads MGHDK; CDR2 reads SYGVNS. The CDR3 contains 11 residues. The V gene lost 4 bases and the J gene lost 5 bases, with 3 bases spanning the gap. The CDR3 nucleotides read TGTGCCAGCAGTGTTAACAATGAGCAGTTCTCC. It specifies CASSVNNEQFS.

J is TRBJ1-2 and V is TRBV6-2 or TRBV6-3; D gene unclear. V lost 1 base to trimming and J lost 0 bases, with 9 bases between them. Germline V CDR1 and CDR2: MNHEY, SVGEGT. This CDR3 contains 15 residues. The CDR3 sequence is CASSYLRVTNYGYTF. CDR3 nucleotides: TGTGCCAGCAGTTACTTAAGGGTAACTAACTATGGCTACACCTTC.

The genes are TRBV19 and TRBJ1-4; unclear D gene. The CDR3 length is 20 residues. V was cut by 8 bases and J by 6 bases, with 34 bases left in between. Germline CDR1 is LNHDA and CDR2 is SQIVND (reference sequence). The CDR3 region has the DNA TGTGCCAGTGGGGAGGCTTTCCAAGTGAGGTCATCATATGAAGATGAAAAACTGTTTTTT. As protein: CASGEAFQVRSSYEDEKLFF.

This clonotype was detected only a few times. This chain connects TRBV3-1 to TRBJ2-3; D is possibly TRBD2 (6 bases). Trimming shortened V by 0 bases and J by 2 bases, and 12 bases separated the two germline ends. CDR1 LGHDT and CDR2 YNNKEL come from the germline V gene (reference sequence). CDR3 length: 16 residues. CDR3 sequence: CASSQDAGRITDTQYF. CDR3 coding DNA: TGTGCCAGCAGCCAAGATGCAGGGAGGATCACAGATACGCAGTATTTT.

V gene TRBV7-6 combines with J gene TRBJ1-5; possibly TRBD1 for D (6 bases). V gave up 3 bases and J gave up 5 bases, with 23 bases separating them. The germline V gene has CDR1 SGHVS and CDR2 FNYEAQ. The CDR3 loop spans 18 amino acids. The chain's CDR3 is CASSLSPFGGGRDQPQHF. The CDR3 DNA sequence: TGTGCCAGCAGCTTGAGTCCGTTCGGTGGGGGCAGAGATCAGCCCCAGCATTTT. Variable domain in full (rest from reference TRBV7-6 and TRBJ1-5): GAGVSQSPRYKVTKRGQDVALRCDPISGHVSLYWYRQALGQGPEFLTYFNYEAQQDKSGLPNDRFSAERPEGSISTLTIQRTEQRDSAMYRCASSLSPFGGGRDQPQHFGDGTRLSIL.